Listed here is a single T cell receptor beta chain. This record comes from a study of blood T cell repertoires in COVID-19. Study in general: Some COVID-19 samples were acute and others convalescent; all came from the United States, Italy and Spain. PBMCs, B-cell-depleted T cells, or T cells were the source of the cDNA or gDNA that made up the material.

Per the germline V gene, CDR1 is SGHTA and CDR2 is FQGNSA. V lost 1 base and J 5 bases, leaving 12 bases between the germline ends. The CDR3 runs to 15 residues. Original analysis: It was from reference gene primer amplification that nucleated cell counts were estimated. Clones were sequenced by immunoSEQ multiplex PCR, and TCRdb holds only the in-frame ones, with some missing. That table gives V, J and clone size, and the DNA gave D and trimming. The profile covers some 130,000 clones, with roughly 86% appearing a single time and approximately 10% taken by the ten largest. Patients in Seattle were enrolled during active infection, then followed longitudinally.

This clonotype was obtained from a woman aged 65 to 85 with COVID-19, enrolled during active disease. The source material was peripheral blood. The rearrangement joins TRBV7-2 to TRBJ1-5; a possible D gene is TRBD1 (5 bases). The CDR3 loop is CASSLGQGMYQPQHF. The CDR3 nucleotides are TGTGCCAGCAGCTTAGGCCAGGGAATGTATCAGCCCCAGCATTTT.